Each of the 23 T cell receptor beta chains below was sequenced from the same sample in a study of blood T cell repertoires in COVID-19. The assay was immunoSEQ multiplex PCR, and TCRdb's table has in-frame clones only and misses some. The sample consists of a few hundred thousand clones, around 87% of them appearing once. Sequences were obtained from peripheral blood. All receptors derive from a woman aged 25 to 45 with COVID-19, enrolled during active disease.

The chain links TRBV19 to TRBJ1-4, with D maybe TRBD1 (5 bases). The V end was cut by 6 bases, the J end by 8 bases, with 16 bases between. The V gene's germline CDR1 is LNHDA and CDR2 SQIVND (reference sequence). The CDR3 totals 14 residues. CDR3 residues: CASSTRGLGEKLFF. In DNA, the CDR3 is TGTGCCAGTAGCACAAGGGGTCTCGGAGAAAAACTGTTTTTT.

The gene calls are TRBV7-9 and TRBJ1-4; D ambiguous. Germline CDR1 reads SEHNR; CDR2 reads FQNEAQ (reference sequence). CDR3 length: 15 amino acids. The V end was cut by 1 base, the J end by 0 bases, with 6 bases between. As DNA, the CDR3 is TGTGCCAGCAGCTTAGTTAGTGCAACTAATGAAAAACTGTTTTTT. Its translation is CASSLVSATNEKLFF.

The rearrangement links TRBV10-1 to TRBJ2-3; D is uncertain. The germline CDR1 and CDR2 sequences are WNHNN and SYGVQD (reference sequence). V was pared by 0 bases and J by 0 bases, with 7 bases between. There are 15 residues in the CDR3. The CDR3 region has the DNA TGCGCCAGCAGTGAGTCATACGGGAGCACAGATACGCAGTATTTT. This gives the protein CASSESYGSTDTQYF.

The chain employs TRBV18 and TRBJ2-6; no firm D call. CDR3 length: 13 residues. V lost 1 base and J lost 9, with 7 bases in between. Germline V gene sequence: CDR1 KGHSH, CDR2 LQKENI. The CDR3 DNA reads as TGTGCCAGCTCACCACTTTCAGGCAACGTCCTGACTTTC. Translating gives CASSPLSGNVLTF.

CDR3 coding DNA: TGCGCCAGCAGGGGGACGGGGGGCTCTGGAAACACCATATATTTT. This translates into CASRGTGGSGNTIYF. The chain employs TRBV10-2 and TRBJ1-3; a possible D gene is TRBD1 (5 bases). Germline V gives CDR1 WSHSY, CDR2 SAAADI. The V gene lost 6 bases and the J gene lost 0 bases, with 12 bases spanning the gap. This CDR3 is built from 15 residues.

The CDR3 region is CASSMGPGGNQPQHF. Written as DNA, the CDR3 is TGTGCCAGCAGCATGGGACCGGGGGGCAATCAGCCCCAGCATTTT. J is TRBJ1-5 and V is TRBV28, with D maybe TRBD1 (5 bases). V dropped 6 bases and J dropped 2 bases, with 14 bases sitting between them. Looked up from germline, CDR1 is MDHEN and CDR2 is SYDVKM. The CDR3 is 15 residues long.

The chain combines TRBV29-1 with TRBJ1-1; the match to TRBD1 covers 9 bases. This CDR3 comprises 14 residues. V shed 8 bases, J shed 4 bases, and the junction held 11 bases outside the gene matches. Germline CDR1 and CDR2: SQVTM and ANQGSEA. The CDR3 sequence is CSSKRTGAGTEAFF. The CDR3 region has the DNA TGCAGCTCTAAACGGACAGGGGCGGGCACTGAAGCTTTCTTT.

CDR3 DNA sequence: TGCAGTGCTAGTCCTAGCGGGCTCTACAATGAGCAGTTCTTC. It specifies CSASPSGLYNEQFF. The J gene is TRBJ2-1, the V gene TRBV20-1, with TRBD2 matching 8 bases. V lost 3 bases and J lost 3; bases outside the gene matches: 4. Germline CDR1 is DFQATT and CDR2 is SNEGSKA (reference sequence). The CDR3 is 14 residues long.

J is TRBJ2-1 and V is TRBV6-2 or TRBV6-3, with 8 nucleotides matching TRBD2. V lost 3 bases to trimming and J lost 3 bases; unmatched junction nucleotides: 4. CDR3 size: 15 residues. In germline, CDR1 is MNHEY, CDR2 SVGEGT. CDR3 in DNA: TGTGCCAGCAGTTATACGCGGGAGGACTACAATGAGCAGTTCTTC. It yields the protein CASSYTREDYNEQFF.

The rearrangement uses TRBV20-1 and TRBJ2-5; D not resolved. This CDR3 region has 11 residues. The V gene's germline CDR1 is DFQATT and CDR2 SNEGSKA (reference sequence). CDR3 sequence (DNA): TGCAGCTCACAGTTACAAGAGACCCAGTACTTC. Its protein product is CSSQLQETQYF.

The chain is built from TRBV4-2 and TRBJ1-1; the match to TRBD1 covers 7 bases. J lost 0 bases, V lost 2 bases, and 9 bases had no gene match. Germline CDR1 and CDR2: LGHNA and YNFKEQ. The CDR3 runs 17 residues. This CDR3 reads CASSQYGTEDMNTEAFF. CDR3 coding DNA: TGTGCCAGCAGCCAATACGGGACAGAGGATATGAACACTGAAGCTTTCTTT.

J is TRBJ2-3 and V is TRBV21-1; the table calls TRBD2, which could not be checked here. TRBV21-1 is shown as a pseudogene. CDR3 size: 20 residues. The CDR3 DNA sequence: TGTGCCAGCAGCAAAAAGAGTGCACTCTTAGATCCGGGGAGGGCAGATACGCAGTATTTT. This sequence encodes CASSKKSALLDPGRADTQYF.

The genes are TRBV10-2 and TRBJ2-7, with 10 bases aligning to TRBD1. V gave up 3 bases and J gave up 6 bases; unmatched junction bases: 8. Germline V lookup: CDR1 WSHSY, CDR2 SAAADI. This CDR3 spans 15 amino acids. The CDR3 spells CASSDPRDRGIEQYF. CDR3 sequence (DNA): TGCGCCAGCAGTGACCCCCGGGACAGGGGAATCGAGCAGTACTTC.

This rearrangement joins TRBV25-1 to TRBJ1-5; D gene unclear. V shed 4 bases and J shed 6 bases, with 13 bases lying between them. The CDR3 runs 14 residues. Germline V gives CDR1 MGHDK, CDR2 SYGVNS. CDR3 sequence reads: CASSADMGSQPQHF. Here the CDR3 DNA reads TGTGCCAGCAGTGCCGACATGGGTTCTCAGCCCCAGCATTTT. The full variable domain, completed using reference TRBV25-1 and TRBJ1-5, is EADIYQTPRYLVIGTGKKITLECSQTMGHDKMYWYQQDPGMELHLIHYSYGVNSTEKGDLSSESTVSRIRTEHFPLTLESARPSHTSQYLCASSADMGSQPQHFGDGTRLSIL.

The chain uses TRBV6-5 and TRBJ1-1; 7 bases are a match to TRBD1. V shed 5 bases and J 6 bases; nucleotides not matched to a gene: 3. The CDR3 sequence is 12 residues long. Germline assignment: CDR1 MNHEY and CDR2 SVGAGI. Here the CDR3 reads CASSTGAAEAFF. DNA for the CDR3: TGTGCCAGCAGTACAGGGGCTGCTGAAGCTTTCTTT.

The rearrangement uses TRBV5-4 and TRBJ2-1, with TRBD2 matching 9 bases. The CDR3 runs to 16 residues. Trimming removed 0 bases from V and 8 bases from J; junction bases left unmatched: 9. The germline gives CDR1 SGHNT, CDR2 YYREEE (reference sequence). The CDR3 region has the DNA TGTGCCAGCAGCTTGGCCAGCGGACTAGCGCGCCATGAGCAGTTCTTC. Residues: CASSLASGLARHEQFF.

The chain is built from TRBV7-2 and TRBJ2-7; D perhaps matches TRBD1 (5 bases). The CDR3 runs 15 residues. V lost 4 bases to trimming and J lost 2 bases, with 15 bases between them. Germline-derived CDR1 and CDR2 are SGHTA and FQGNSA. In nucleotides, the CDR3 is TGTGCCAGCAGCTGGTTTAAGGGGCCTACCTACGAGCAGTACTTC. It specifies CASSWFKGPTYEQYF.

The chain is built from TRBV4-2 and TRBJ2-5; 15 bases agree with TRBD2. V lost 2 bases and J lost 5; bases outside the gene matches: 15. The CDR3 spans 20 residues. Germline values: CDR1 LGHNA, CDR2 YNFKEQ. The CDR3 DNA is TGTGCCAGCAGCCAAAGCTTTGGACTAGCGGGAGGGACCTCTCGGGAGACCCAGTACTTC. Translation gives CASSQSFGLAGGTSRETQYF.

The chain has TRBV11-2 and TRBJ2-7, with a possible D match to TRBD1 (6 bases). CDR1 SGHAT and CDR2 FQNNGV come from the germline V gene. This CDR3 spans 15 amino acids. V was shortened by 1 base and J by 3 bases, with 13 bases between the two germline ends. CDR3 nucleotides: TGTGCCAGCAGCTTAGGACGGACAGAATACTACGAGCAGTACTTC. Amino acid sequence: CASSLGRTEYYEQYF.

This rearrangement joins TRBV28 to TRBJ1-3; 7 bases are shared with TRBD1. Germline loops: CDR1 MDHEN, CDR2 SYDVKM. With V trimmed by 8 bases and J by 4 bases, 5 bases remained unmatched. The CDR3 extends over 13 amino acids. The CDR3 sequence: CASPDREGNTIYF. Here the CDR3 DNA reads TGTGCCAGCCCAGACAGGGAAGGAAACACCATATATTTT. Full variable domain (missing parts from reference TRBV28 and TRBJ1-3): DVKVTQSSRYLVKRTGEKVFLECVQDMDHENMFWYRQDPGLGLRLIYFSYDVKMKEKGDIPEGYSVSREKKERFSLILESASTNQTSMYLCASPDREGNTIYFGEGSWLTVV.

This clone showed up just a few times. This chain joins TRBV25-1 and TRBJ2-5, with 8 positions matching TRBD2. V shed 0 bases, J shed 3 bases, and the junction held 12 bases outside the gene matches. There are 18 residues in the CDR3. Germline V CDR1 and CDR2: MGHDK, SYGVNS. The CDR3: CASSEYSALGLAEETQYF. The CDR3 nucleotides read TGTGCCAGCAGTGAATATAGCGCACTCGGACTAGCCGAAGAGACCCAGTACTTC.

V usage is TRBV28 and J usage is TRBJ2-7; 7 bases agree with TRBD2. This CDR3 has 14 residues. Trimming removed 4 bases from V and 3 bases from J; junction bases left unmatched: 6. Germline-derived CDR1 and CDR2 are MDHEN and SYDVKM. The chain's CDR3 is CASSSASGSYEQYF. CDR3 coding DNA: TGTGCCAGCAGTTCAGCTAGCGGCAGCTACGAGCAGTACTTC.

This rearrangement joins TRBV12-3 or TRBV12-4 to TRBJ2-1; D call uncertain. The CDR3 is 12 residues long. V was cut by 2 bases and J by 9 bases, with 8 bases left in between. The CDR3 coding sequence is TGTGCCAGCAGTTTATCGGGTTCTGAGCAGTTCTTC. Residues: CASSLSGSEQFF.